This paragraph covers one T cell receptor (beta chain) sequence. The source of the sample is a study of blood T cell repertoires in COVID-19. Study background: From the United States, Italy and Spain came samples of acute and convalescent COVID-19. From T cells, B-cell-depleted T cells, or PBMCs came the material, which was cDNA or gDNA.

In the original processing: Amplification from reference gene primers served as the basis for estimated nucleated cell counts. The assay was immunoSEQ multiplex PCR, and TCRdb's table has in-frame clones only and misses some. The D gene and trimming were derived from the DNA, and the V and J assignments and clone size from that table. The sample records roughly 82,000 clones, 83% being singletons. The V end was cut by 1 base, the J end by 0 bases, with 9 bases between. This CDR3 has 15 amino acids. Germline V gives CDR1 MRHNA, CDR2 SNTAGT. Sequenced sample: peripheral blood. The chain has TRBV6-4 and TRBJ1-2; D remains unclear. The TCR was taken from a woman aged 60 to 75 with acute or convalescent COVID-19. The CDR3 sequence is CASSDFPLANYGYTF. The CDR3 DNA reads TGTGCCAGCAGTGACTTCCCACTAGCTAACTATGGCTACACCTTC.